The clone carrying this T cell receptor beta chain was counted a few times. Its antigen is not identified. The data derive from a study of cytomegalovirus exposure and HLA in healthy donors. The primer mix had 60 Vbeta and 13 Jbeta primers. Method: immunoSEQ multiplex PCR; TCRdb's copy keeps in-frame clones and lacks some. Of about 300,000 clones listed, 70% to 90% are singletons. General study findings and limits: Follow-up analysis found HLA locus-dependent TCR association rates, highest for DRB1 and lowest for HLA-C.

CDR3 length: 14 residues. The junction had 7 bases not matched to a gene; V was cut back by 7 bases and J by 2 bases. Per the germline V gene, CDR1 is MNHNY and CDR2 is SVGAGI (reference sequence). The V call is TRBV6-6, the J call TRBJ1-1; 7 nucleotides match TRBD1. Sequenced input: PBMCs. This TCR came from a man aged 35 to 55 in good health and CMV-seropositive. CDR3 sequence: CASIKGQLNTEAFF. The CDR3 DNA follows: TGTGCCAGCATTAAGGGACAGCTTAACACTGAAGCTTTCTTT.